These T cell receptor beta chains were read from a single sample in a study of blood T cell repertoires in COVID-19. Assay used: immunoSEQ multiplex PCR; TCRdb lists only in-frame clones, some missing. The sample includes 200,000 to 250,000 clones, around 90% seen only once; the top ten take around 1.5%. Material for sequencing was peripheral blood. These receptors all come from a man younger than 35 with active or convalescent COVID-19. The CDR3 runs from the conserved cysteine through the conserved F or W. The D gene is left open where the match is weak. Some rows have no size entry. The others give once, few or many, or a class for an expanded clone.

j_gene	abundance	d_gene	v_gene	CDR3nt	CDR3aa
TRBJ1-4	NA	NA	TRBV28	TGTGCCAGCAGTTTAGAGGGCCGGGGTGAAAAACTGTTTTTT	CASSLEGRGEKLFF
TRBJ1-1	NA	TRBD1	TRBV7-9	TGTGCCAGCAGCTTTGTACGACAGGGGCAGGGGGCAAACACTGAAGCTTTCTTT	CASSFVRQGQGANTEAFF
TRBJ1-5	once	TRBD1	TRBV27	TGTGCCAGCAGCGCGACAGGGTTTGGTCAGCCCCAGCATTTT	CASSATGFGQPQHF
TRBJ1-2	NA	NA	TRBV12-3/TRBV12-4	TGTGCCAGCCGGAGGAACTATGGCTACACCTTC	CASRRNYGYTF
TRBJ2-2	NA	TRBD2	TRBV29-1	TGCAGCGTTGCACCCGACCGGGAGGCGACGAACACCGGGGAGCTGTTTTTT	CSVAPDREATNTGELFF
TRBJ2-1	NA	TRBD2	TRBV5-6	TGTGCCAGCAGCTTGGTCCTAGCGGGAGCCGATGAGCAGTTCTTC	CASSLVLAGADEQFF
TRBJ1-1	NA	NA	TRBV10-2	TGCGCCAGCAGCGCTGACAGATTGAACACTGAAGCTTTCTTT	CASSADRLNTEAFF
TRBJ1-2	once	NA	TRBV7-8	TGTGCCAGCAGCACTAACAGGGAAGGTGGCTACACCTTC	CASSTNREGGYTF
TRBJ1-1	NA	NA	TRBV11-2	TGTGCCAGCAGCTTAGCGGTAATGAACACTGAAGCTTTCTTT	CASSLAVMNTEAFF
TRBJ2-1	NA	TRBD1	TRBV9	TGTGCCAGCAGTATGACAGGGGGAAATGAGCAGTTCTTC	CASSMTGGNEQFF
TRBJ1-6	NA	TRBD1	TRBV6-6	TGTGCCATGCGACAGGGAGATGGTTTTTCACCCCTCCACTTT	CAMRQGDGFSPLHF
TRBJ1-6	NA	NA	TRBV11-2	TGTGCCAGCAGCCACATGTCACCCCTCCACTTT	CASSHMSPLHF
TRBJ1-2	NA	NA	TRBV19	TGTGCCACCCGGGAGGGGCTCCGGGACGGCTACACCTTC	CATREGLRDGYTF
TRBJ2-1	NA	TRBD2	TRBV29-1	TGCAGCGTTGGGCCTAGCGGGAGTGATGAGCAGTTCTTC	CSVGPSGSDEQFF
TRBJ2-1	NA	NA	TRBV9	TGTGCCAGCAGCGTAGTATCGGGAAATGAGCAGTTCTTC	CASSVVSGNEQFF
TRBJ2-3	NA	NA	TRBV5-4	TGTGCCAGCAGCGCTCCTGGAGTGACAGATACGCAGTATTTT	CASSAPGVTDTQYF
TRBJ2-7	NA	TRBD2	TRBV2	TGTGCCAGCAGTGCTGGCCTAGCGGGCCCCAGCGAGCAGTACTTC	CASSAGLAGPSEQYF
TRBJ1-2	NA	TRBD1	TRBV12-3/TRBV12-4	TGTGCCAGCAGTCGGGGACAGGCTGGCTACACCTTC	CASSRGQAGYTF
TRBJ1-1	NA	NA	TRBV27	TGTGCCAGCAGTTTCTCCGGGACTATCGGTGAAGCTTTCTTT	CASSFSGTIGEAFF
TRBJ1-2	NA	NA	TRBV28	TGTGCCAGCTCGGCAGGGGAGGGTCTATTCTATGGCTACACCTTC	CASSAGEGLFYGYTF
TRBJ1-5	NA	NA	TRBV7-8	TGTGCCAGCAGCTCGAGAGGCCAAGCCAGCAATCAGCCCCAGCATTTT	CASSSRGQASNQPQHF
TRBJ2-5	NA	NA	TRBV5-1	TGCGCCAGCAGCTTAACGGGATATTTGGGGGAGACCCAGTACTTC	CASSLTGYLGETQYF
TRBJ2-7	NA	NA	TRBV6-5	TGTGCCAGCAGTTACAGCGACCGGAACGAGCAGTACTTC	CASSYSDRNEQYF
TRBJ2-7	NA	TRBD1	TRBV2	TGTGCCAGCACGAAGACAGGGGAGAGCTCCTACGAGCAGTACTTC	CASTKTGESSYEQYF
TRBJ2-3	NA	NA	TRBV19	TGTGCCAGTAGTATAGGTGGAGTGGCAAATACGCAGTATTTT	CASSIGGVANTQYF
TRBJ1-1	NA	TRBD1	TRBV10-3	TGTGCCACACAGGACAGGGTCGGCACTGAAGCTTTCTTT	CATQDRVGTEAFF
TRBJ2-1	NA	TRBD2	TRBV7-9	TGTGCCAGCAGCCCGAGACTAGCGGGAGGGCCCGATGAGCAGTTCTTC	CASSPRLAGGPDEQFF
TRBJ1-2	few	NA	TRBV29-1	TGCAGCTCCGATATGGGGAGGGACTATGGCTACACCTTC	CSSDMGRDYGYTF
TRBJ1-1	NA	NA	TRBV6-4	TGTGCCAGCAGTGACGCCAGGGAGAACACTGAAGCTTTCTTT	CASSDARENTEAFF
TRBJ2-2	NA	NA	TRBV7-3	TGTGCCAGCAGCTTAGGAGGGACAGCTCGCGGGGAGCTGTTTTTT	CASSLGGTARGELFF
TRBJ2-7	NA	TRBD1	TRBV6-6	TGTGCCAGCACCCAACAGGGGCAATCCTACGAGCAGTACTTC	CASTQQGQSYEQYF
TRBJ2-7	NA	NA	TRBV14	TGTGCCAGCAGACCTACTCCCCAGGGAGAGCAGTACTTC	CASRPTPQGEQYF
TRBJ2-2	once	TRBD1	TRBV6-5	TGTGCCAGCAGTTATTTGACAGGGGGCTTTCGCGGGGAGCTGTTTTTT	CASSYLTGGFRGELFF
TRBJ2-1	once	TRBD2	TRBV4-1	TGCGCCAGCAGCCAGTCGCGGGAGTTGGTTGAGCAGTTCTTC	CASSQSRELVEQFF
TRBJ2-1	NA	NA	TRBV6-5	TGTGCCAGCAGTTACTCTCGGGCCTACAATGAGCAGTTCTTC	CASSYSRAYNEQFF
TRBJ2-2	NA	TRBD2	TRBV27	TGTGCCAGCAGCCTAGCGGGGACCGGGGAGCTGTTTTTT	CASSLAGTGELFF
TRBJ2-3	NA	TRBD1	TRBV28	TGTGCCAGCAGTTTAATCGGGACAGGGGCAGATACGCAGTATTTT	CASSLIGTGADTQYF
TRBJ1-5	NA	TRBD1	TRBV7-9	TGTGCCAGCAGCGCCCCGACAGGGTACGGGGATCAGCCCCAGCATTTT	CASSAPTGYGDQPQHF
TRBJ1-5	NA	NA	TRBV5-1	TGCGCCAGCAGCCCATTATCGGGGGATCAGCCCCAGCATTTT	CASSPLSGDQPQHF
TRBJ2-1	NA	TRBD1	TRBV5-1	TGCGCCAGCAGCTGGATCGGGGGACAGGGGTCCCTAGGAGGCTCCTACAATGAGCAGTTCTTC	CASSWIGGQGSLGGSYNEQFF
TRBJ2-7	NA	NA	TRBV27	TGTGCCAGCAGTCCAGGGACTGGCCCCTACGAGCAGTACTTC	CASSPGTGPYEQYF
TRBJ1-4	NA	TRBD1	TRBV14	TGTGCCAGCAGCCGCGGGACAGGGCTTCAAGAAAAACTGTTTTTT	CASSRGTGLQEKLFF
TRBJ1-4	NA	TRBD1	TRBV3-1/TRBV3-2	TGTGCCAGCAGCCAAGAGCGACAGGGTTTGAAGAAACTGTTTTTT	CASSQERQGLKKLFF
TRBJ2-2	NA	NA	TRBV23-1	TGCGCCAGCAGTCGGACGATTGAAGAGGGCACCGGGGAGCTGTTTTTT	CASSRTIEEGTGELFF
TRBJ2-1	NA	TRBD2	TRBV7-9	TGTGCCAGCAGCTTAGTGGGTCTAGCGGGAGTCTGGAATGAGCAGTTCTTC	CASSLVGLAGVWNEQFF
TRBJ1-1	NA	NA	TRBV27	TGTGCCAGCGGTCCCGGTTACACTGAAGCTTTCTTT	CASGPGYTEAFF